Below, 32 T cell receptor beta chains from the same sample are listed, as sequenced in a study of blood T cell repertoires in COVID-19. Profiled with immunoSEQ multiplex PCR; TCRdb holds only in-frame clones, not every one. The table lists 200,000 or so clones, roughly 90% of them singletons, with 2.7% in the top ten. Sequences were obtained from peripheral blood. All receptors derive from a woman aged 55-70 years with acute or convalescent COVID-19.

The J gene is TRBJ1-2, the V gene TRBV29-1; TRBD1 might be the D (5 bases). The CDR3 has 15 amino acids. Trimming took off 0 bases at V and 0 bases at J, with 11 bases between the two ends. The germline V gene has CDR1 SQVTM and CDR2 ANQGSEA. CDR3 sequence: CSVEDTDTTNYGYTF. In nucleotides, the CDR3 is TGCAGCGTTGAAGATACGGACACTACTAACTATGGCTACACCTTC.

The table lists this clone with a count of one. The chain employs TRBV2 and TRBJ1-6; 7 nucleotides agree with TRBD1. The CDR3 covers 15 residues. J was trimmed by 5 bases and V by 5 bases; bases with no gene match: 6. The germline CDR1 and CDR2 sequences are SNHLY and FYNNEI. Here the CDR3 reads CASSPGTEHNSPLHF. CDR3 DNA sequence: TGTGCCAGCAGTCCCGGGACAGAGCATAATTCACCCCTCCACTTT.

The J gene is TRBJ1-1, the V gene TRBV29-1; 7 bases match TRBD1. Germline trimming cut 6 bases from V and 2 bases from J; bases unmatched to any gene: 9. The CDR3 covers 14 residues. Germline lookup yields CDR1 SQVTM and CDR2 ANQGSEA. The CDR3 loop reads CSVGYRGANTEAFF. In nucleotides, the CDR3 is TGCAGCGTCGGCTACAGGGGAGCTAACACTGAAGCTTTCTTT.

The rearrangement uses TRBV7-3 and TRBJ1-1; D might be TRBD1 (6 bases). In germline, CDR1 is SGHTA, CDR2 FQGTGA. The CDR3 covers 15 residues. The V end lost 6 bases, the J end lost 2 bases, and 16 bases lay between the germline ends. CDR3 nucleotide sequence: TGTGCCAGCAGGCCTCGGGGGGGCCTTAACACTGAAGCTTTCTTT. Translation: CASRPRGGLNTEAFF.

This chain uses TRBV7-8 with TRBJ1-1; possible D gene TRBD1, 6 bases. Germline V gene sequence: CDR1 SGHVS, CDR2 FQNEAQ. V shed 2 bases and J shed 1 base, with 11 bases lying between them. The CDR3 totals 15 residues. This CDR3 is CASSLRGRGNTEAFF. CDR3 bases: TGTGCCAGCAGCTTAAGGGGGAGGGGGAACACTGAAGCTTTCTTT.

The rearrangement joins TRBV29-1 to TRBJ2-7; TRBD1 matches at 7 bases. Germline CDR1 SQVTM, CDR2 ANQGSEA. With 5 bases clipped from V and 5 bases from J, the junction kept 12 bases outside the gene matches. The CDR3 consists of 14 residues. DNA for the CDR3: TGCAGCGTTAGGAACAGGGGCGAGAGGAACGAGCAGTACTTC. It yields the protein CSVRNRGERNEQYF.

This clone showed up just once. The rearrangement joins TRBV3-1 (or the pseudogene TRBV3-2) to TRBJ1-3, with TRBD1 matching over 7 bases. Germline lookup yields CDR1 LGHDT and CDR2 YNNKEL (reference sequence). Trimming took 5 bases from V and 5 from J; bases not matched to a gene: 12. The length of the CDR3 is 16 residues. The CDR3 region has the DNA TGTGCCAGCAGCGACTACTTCGGGACAGCCAGAAACACCATATATTTT. Its translation is CASSDYFGTARNTIYF.

The V gene is TRBV9, the J gene TRBJ1-2; D is ambiguous. CDR1 is SGDLS and CDR2 is YYNGEE in the germline V gene. CDR3 length: 14 amino acids. The germline V and J ends were trimmed by 4 bases and 7 bases, with 17 bases remaining between them. CDR3 nucleotide sequence: TGTGCCAGCAGCACCCAACTAGGGAGCGGTGGCTACACCTTC. Translating it yields CASSTQLGSGGYTF.

The chain has TRBV19 and TRBJ2-2; TRBD1 matches 9 bases. Germline loops: CDR1 LNHDA, CDR2 SQIVND (reference sequence). This CDR3 is built from 16 residues. After removal of 4 bases from V and 6 bases from J, the junction contained 9 bases not matched to a gene. The CDR3 protein is CASSKLGQGFAGELFF. The CDR3 nucleotides read TGTGCCAGTAGTAAACTGGGACAGGGTTTTGCCGGGGAGCTGTTTTTT.

This rearrangement joins TRBV30 to TRBJ1-3, with D unresolved. From germline, CDR1 is GTSNPN and CDR2 SVGIG (reference sequence). The CDR3 totals 14 residues. V was cut by 5 bases and J by 4 bases, with 15 bases left in between. This CDR3 reads CAWHSRMAGNTIYF. The DNA of the CDR3 is TGTGCCTGGCATTCTAGGATGGCAGGAAACACCATATATTTT.

V is TRBV5-1 and J is TRBJ1-5, with 9 bases fitting TRBD1. V lost 4 bases, J lost 4 bases, and 3 bases stayed unmatched. CDR1 and CDR2 (germline): SGHRS, YFSETQ. This CDR3 region has 14 residues. CDR3 in amino acids: CASSPGTGNQPQHF. The CDR3 DNA sequence: TGCGCCAGCAGCCCCGGGACAGGGAATCAGCCCCAGCATTTT.

This clone occurred a few times. The chain links TRBV19 to TRBJ2-7; D gene uncertain. V lost 4 bases to trimming and J lost 3 bases, with 10 bases between them. CDR3 size: 13 residues. Germline V gene sequence: CDR1 LNHDA, CDR2 SQIVND (reference sequence). CDR3 coding DNA: TGTGCCAGTAGTAGTGCCCTCTACTACGAGCAGTACTTC. Protein product: CASSSALYYEQYF.

The V gene is TRBV19, the J gene TRBJ1-5, with a weak D call TRBD1 (5 bases). Germline CDR1 is LNHDA and CDR2 is SQIVND (reference sequence). The length of the CDR3 is 16 residues. Trimming cost V 1 base and J 7 bases, with 17 bases left between them. CDR3 sequence: CASSIGVGVTTQPQHF. The CDR3 region has the DNA TGTGCCAGTAGTATAGGAGTAGGGGTAACGACCCAGCCCCAGCATTTT.

The rearrangement joins TRBV7-6 to TRBJ2-6; D gene ambiguous. Trimming left V 4 bases short and J 0 bases short, with 7 bases between. Germline V gives CDR1 SGHVS, CDR2 FNYEAQ. This CDR3 contains 15 residues. Here the CDR3 reads CASSSYSSGANVLTF. CDR3 in DNA: TGTGCCAGCAGCTCCTACAGCTCTGGGGCCAACGTCCTGACTTTC.

The chain employs TRBV14 and TRBJ2-7; D might be TRBD2 (5 bases). The germline CDR1 and CDR2 sequences are SGHDN and FVKESK. The V gene lost 2 bases and the J gene lost 6 bases, with 11 bases spanning the gap. The CDR3 runs to 13 residues. Written as DNA, the CDR3 is TGTGCCAGCAGCCAAACTAGTTTTTCCGAGCAGTACTTC. Translated, it gives CASSQTSFSEQYF.

The rearrangement joins TRBV27 to TRBJ1-1; TRBD1 agrees at 8 bases. Losses at the gene ends were 8 bases for V and 4 bases for J; bases not matched to a gene: 6. The germline CDR1 and CDR2 sequences are MNHEY and SMNVEV (reference sequence). The CDR3 is 13 residues long. The CDR3 DNA reads TGTGCCAGCCAGCAGGGGGCATTCACTGAAGCTTTCTTT. It is translated as CASQQGAFTEAFF.

The rearrangement links TRBV19 to TRBJ1-1, with TRBD1 matching 12 bases. Germline-derived CDR1 and CDR2 are LNHDA and SQIVND (reference sequence). V shed 3 bases and J 11 bases; nucleotides not matched to a gene: 10. The CDR3 loop spans 15 amino acids. The CDR3 coding sequence is TGTGCCAGTAGTATCTGGGGACAGGGGGCGATAATCGCTTTCTTT. Encoded protein: CASSIWGQGAIIAFF.

CDR3 sequence: CASSLANLAGGPNEQFF. The CDR3 nucleotides read TGTGCCAGCAGCTTAGCGAACCTAGCGGGGGGGCCTAATGAGCAGTTCTTC. The chain couples TRBV7-9 to TRBJ2-1; 12 bases map to TRBD2. CDR1 is SEHNR and CDR2 is FQNEAQ in the germline V gene (reference sequence). The V segment lost 0 bases and the J segment 7 bases; nucleotides outside the gene matches: 7. The CDR3 extends over 17 amino acids.

This clone has a single count. The chain employs TRBV5-1 and TRBJ1-1, with a weak D call TRBD1 (5 bases). Germline V gene sequence: CDR1 SGHRS, CDR2 YFSETQ. The V end was cut by 0 bases, the J end by 5 bases, with 11 bases between. This CDR3 is built from 14 residues. Here the CDR3 DNA reads TGCGCCAGCAGCTTGGCGCAGGGCAGGACTGAAGCTTTCTTT. Translation gives CASSLAQGRTEAFF.

The chain employs TRBV20-1 and TRBJ1-2; weak D call: TRBD1 (6 bases). This CDR3 has 13 amino acids. Germline CDR1 DFQATT, CDR2 SNEGSKA (reference sequence). Trimming stripped 3 bases from V and 8 bases from J, with 16 bases between. The chain's CDR3 is CSASATQGGGYTF. CDR3 nucleotide sequence: TGCAGTGCTAGTGCGACACAAGGGGGAGGCTACACCTTC.

The V call is TRBV4-3, the J call TRBJ2-1; 10 nucleotides match TRBD2. Germline loops: CDR1 LGHNA, CDR2 YSLEER. The V segment lost 0 bases and the J segment 9 bases; nucleotides outside the gene matches: 11. This CDR3 has 17 amino acids. DNA of the CDR3: TGCGCCAGCAGCCAAGATCGTCGAGCGGGAGGGCGTAGTGAGCAGTTCTTC. This codes for CASSQDRRAGGRSEQFF.

The sample holds one count of this clone. CDR3 nucleotides: TGTGCCAGCAGCCCGCCTCGAGGGGATACGCAGTATTTT. Translation gives CASSPPRGDTQYF. V usage is TRBV7-9 and J usage is TRBJ2-3, with a weak D call TRBD2 (5 bases). Germline V CDR1 and CDR2: SEHNR, FQNEAQ (reference sequence). Deletions cut 5 bases from V and 6 bases from J, with 12 bases between. The CDR3 contains 13 residues.

This chain connects TRBV19 to TRBJ1-5; tentatively, D is TRBD1 (6 bases). The CDR3 is 16 residues long. Trimming pared 3 bases from V and 0 bases from J, leaving 12 bases between. Germline CDR1 reads LNHDA; CDR2 reads SQIVND (reference sequence). The DNA of the CDR3 is TGTGCCAGTAGTATCGTTGCAGGGGTTAGCAATCAGCCCCAGCATTTT. It translates to CASSIVAGVSNQPQHF.

This sequence joins TRBV5-1 and TRBJ1-2; 9 nucleotides match TRBD1. Trimming at V came to 1 base and at J to 3 bases, leaving 16 bases not matched to a gene. Germline V gives CDR1 SGHRS, CDR2 YFSETQ. The CDR3 loop spans 19 amino acids. The CDR3 loop reads CASSLRGPPAGQGDYGYTF. In DNA, the CDR3 is TGCGCCAGCAGCTTGCGGGGTCCCCCCGCGGGACAGGGAGACTATGGCTACACCTTC.

The chain employs TRBV7-9 and TRBJ1-1; D perhaps matches TRBD1 (5 bases). Trimming left V 5 bases short and J 0 bases short, with 22 bases between. CDR3 length: 18 residues. The germline gives CDR1 SEHNR, CDR2 FQNEAQ (reference sequence). CDR3 region: CASSPGWQGLSMNTEAFF. The CDR3 DNA reads TGTGCCAGCAGCCCTGGGTGGCAGGGACTATCCATGAACACTGAAGCTTTCTTT.

The chain is built from TRBV7-8 and TRBJ1-6; possible D gene TRBD1, 5 bases. This CDR3 is 14 amino acids long. Looked up from germline, CDR1 is SGHVS and CDR2 is FQNEAQ. Deletions cut 6 bases from V and 10 bases from J, with 16 bases between. This chain's CDR3 is CASSGSQGQSPLHF. Written as DNA, the CDR3 is TGTGCCAGCAGTGGTTCGCAGGGCCAATCACCCCTCCACTTT.

The chain is built from TRBV5-1 and TRBJ1-1, with D hard to call. The CDR3 has 13 amino acids. Germline assignment: CDR1 SGHRS and CDR2 YFSETQ. Trimming took 0 bases from V and 6 from J, leaving 9 bases between them. The CDR3 coding sequence is TGCGCCAGCAGCTTGGAGGCAGAGGCTGAAGCTTTCTTT. Translating gives CASSLEAEAEAFF.

The gene calls are TRBV19 and TRBJ1-5, with D possibly matching TRBD1 (5 bases). The V end lost 2 bases, the J end lost 3 bases, and 8 bases lay between the germline ends. This CDR3 has 14 amino acids. Germline V gene data show CDR1 as LNHDA and CDR2 as SQIVND (reference sequence). The CDR3 DNA reads as TGTGCCAGTAGTATATGGGGGGTCAATCAGCCCCAGCATTTT. It translates to CASSIWGVNQPQHF. The full variable domain, in which reference TRBV19 and TRBJ1-5 provide the parts outside the CDR3, is DGGITQSPKYLFRKEGQNVTLSCEQNLNHDAMYWYRQDPGQGLRLIYYSQIVNDFQKGDIAEGYSVSREKKESFPLTVTSAQKNPTAFYLCASSIWGVNQPQHFGDGTRLSIL.

The rearrangement joins TRBV12-3 or TRBV12-4 to TRBJ1-1, with D possibly being TRBD1 (6 bases). Trimming left V 7 bases short and J 3 bases short, with 12 bases between. The CDR3 has 13 amino acids. The CDR3: CASTVDSYTEAFF. CDR3 nucleotides: TGTGCCAGCACCGTGGACAGTTACACTGAAGCTTTCTTT.

This sequence joins TRBV19 and TRBJ1-5, with a possible D match to TRBD1 (6 bases). Germline loops: CDR1 LNHDA, CDR2 SQIVND (reference sequence). V lost 3 bases and J 2 bases, leaving 11 bases between the germline ends. This CDR3 has 15 residues. The CDR3 sequence: CASSIGTLRNQPQHF. In DNA, the CDR3 is TGTGCCAGTAGTATCGGGACATTGCGCAATCAGCCCCAGCATTTT.

The chain combines TRBV19 with TRBJ2-3; tentative D call: TRBD2 (7 bases). The CDR3 is made up of 14 amino acids. V was pared by 6 bases and J by 5 bases, with 15 bases between. Germline V CDR1 and CDR2: LNHDA, SQIVND (reference sequence). The DNA for the CDR3 is TGTGCCAGTAGGCCCAAGGGGGAGGGAGATACGCAGTATTTT. Its translation: CASRPKGEGDTQYF.

The table lists this clone with a count of one. The rearrangement links TRBV5-1 to TRBJ2-1; weak D call: TRBD1 (6 bases). V dropped 7 bases and J dropped 0 bases, with 8 bases sitting between them. Germline V gene lookup returns CDR1 SGHRS and CDR2 YFSETQ. The CDR3 is 13 amino acids. CDR3 protein: CASRDNSYNEQFF. The CDR3 region has the DNA TGCGCCAGCCGGGACAACTCCTACAATGAGCAGTTCTTC.